These 24 T cell receptor beta chains were sequenced from one sample in a study of T cell repertoires and HLA-DP antigens. What these receptors recognize is not known. The repertoire was sequenced with immunoSEQ multiplex PCR; TCRdb's copy has only in-frame clones and lacks some. The profile covers tens of thousands of clones, with roughly 78% appearing a single time and 1.5% to 2% taken by the ten largest. Sample: CD4+ T cells from PBMCs. The receptors were sampled from a man in his 60s in good health and CMV-seronegative.

The chain employs TRBV7-6 and TRBJ1-1; tentatively, D is TRBD1 (5 bases). Trimming left V 0 bases short and J 1 base short, with 6 bases between. This CDR3 comprises 14 residues. Germline CDR1 SGHVS, CDR2 FNYEAQ. The CDR3 sequence: CASSLAGGNTEAFF. CDR3 bases: TGTGCCAGCAGCTTAGCGGGGGGGAACACTGAAGCTTTCTTT.

This clone came up a few times. The gene calls are TRBV18 and TRBJ2-3; TRBD1 matches 7 bases. Per germline, CDR1 KGHSH and CDR2 LQKENI. V was pared by 4 bases and J by 2 bases, with 9 bases of the junction left unmatched. This CDR3 has 16 amino acids. The CDR3: CASSLLQGSNTDTQYF. Here the CDR3 DNA reads TGTGCCAGCTCACTACTACAGGGGTCCAACACAGATACGCAGTATTTT.

The genes are TRBV15 and TRBJ2-7, with 12 positions matching TRBD2. CDR1 and CDR2 from the germline V gene are LNHNV and YYDKDF (reference sequence). This CDR3 region has 16 residues. The J segment lost 3 bases and the V segment lost 0 bases, leaving 3 bases of the junction unmatched. CDR3 DNA sequence: TGTGCCACCAGCAGAGAATCGACTAGCGGGGGCTACGAGCAGTACTTC. It encodes CATSRESTSGGYEQYF. Looking up the rest from reference TRBV15 and TRBJ2-7 gives the full variable domain: DAMVIQNPRYQVTQFGKPVTLSCSQTLNHNVMYWYQQKSSQAPKLLFHYYDKDFNNEADTPDNFQSRRPNTSFCFLDIRSPGLGDTAMYLCATSRESTSGGYEQYFGPGTRLTVT.

The V gene is TRBV2, the J gene TRBJ2-2; 12 nucleotides line up with TRBD2. The length of the CDR3 is 17 residues. Per germline, CDR1 SNHLY and CDR2 FYNNEI. Germline trimming cut 4 bases from V and 2 bases from J; bases unmatched to any gene: 5. The CDR3: CASSVRLAGENTGELFF. The CDR3 coding sequence is TGTGCCAGCAGTGTAAGACTAGCGGGGGAAAACACCGGGGAGCTGTTTTTT.

J is TRBJ2-2 and V is TRBV30; no definite D call. Trimming shortened V by 7 bases and J by 3 bases, and 9 bases separated the two germline ends. There are 12 residues in the CDR3. CDR1 and CDR2 from the germline V gene are GTSNPN and SVGIG (reference sequence). Here the CDR3 DNA reads TGTGCCTCCAAGGGATACACCGGGGAGCTGTTTTTT. Amino acid sequence: CASKGYTGELFF.

The V and J genes are TRBV4-1 and TRBJ2-7; D is perhaps TRBD1 (6 bases). CDR3 length: 14 amino acids. From germline, CDR1 is MGHRA and CDR2 YSYEKL. The germline V and J ends were trimmed by 4 bases and 3 bases, with 13 bases remaining between them. The CDR3 is CASSRISQGYEQYF. In DNA form, the CDR3 reads TGCGCCAGCAGCCGTATATCACAGGGCTACGAGCAGTACTTC.

This chain joins TRBV12-5 and TRBJ1-1; 9 nucleotides align to TRBD1. This CDR3 spans 16 amino acids. The ends lost 4 bases at V and 3 bases at J; junction bases unmatched: 9. Looked up from germline, CDR1 is LGHNT and CDR2 is FRNRAP. CDR3 in DNA: TGTGCTAGTGGTTCATCGACCGGGACAGGGTACACTGAAGCTTTCTTT. This encodes CASGSSTGTGYTEAFF.

The CDR3 DNA sequence: TGTGCCAGCAGCTCCCACCACGACCCAGCTAGGGGCTACACCTTC. This gives the protein CASSSHHDPARGYTF. The chain carries TRBV11-2 and TRBJ1-2, with no clear D. The CDR3 is made up of 15 amino acids. Germline V gene sequence: CDR1 SGHAT, CDR2 FQNNGV. V lost 4 bases to trimming and J lost 8 bases, with 20 bases between them. The full variable domain, rest sourced from reference TRBV11-2 and TRBJ1-2, is EAGVAQSPRYKIIEKRQSVAFWCNPISGHATLYWYQQILGQGPKLLIQFQNNGVVDDSQLPKDRFSAERLKGVDSTLKIQPAKLEDSAVYLCASSSHHDPARGYTFGSGTRLTVV.

The chain is built from TRBV6-5 and TRBJ2-2; D perhaps matches TRBD1 (6 bases). CDR1 is MNHEY and CDR2 is SVGAGI in the germline V gene. V was shortened by 6 bases and J by 3 bases, with 11 bases between the two germline ends. This CDR3 has 14 amino acids. The CDR3: CASSQSGDTGELFF. DNA for the CDR3: TGTGCCAGCAGCCAGTCAGGGGACACCGGGGAGCTGTTTTTT.

V is TRBV5-1 and J is TRBJ1-2; D remains ambiguous. Per germline, CDR1 SGHRS and CDR2 YFSETQ. V was cut by 4 bases and J by 3 bases, with 16 bases left in between. CDR3 length equals 15 residues. The CDR3 sequence is CASSPRLSVDYGYTF. The CDR3, as DNA: TGCGCCAGCAGCCCTCGGTTGTCAGTGGACTATGGCTACACCTTC.

Written as DNA, the CDR3 is TGTGCCAGCAGTGAAAGGATTCGGGCTGCTAAAAGGATCTCTGGAAACACCATATATTTT. This encodes CASSERIRAAKRISGNTIYF. The rearrangement links TRBV2 to TRBJ1-3; D is unresolved. Germline-derived CDR1 and CDR2 are SNHLY and FYNNEI. Trimming cost V 2 bases and J 0 bases, with 23 bases left between them. The CDR3 contains 20 residues.

The chain employs TRBV7-9 and TRBJ2-7; 11 bases line up with TRBD1. CDR3 size: 13 residues. The V and J ends lost 5 bases and 9 bases, in that order; junction bases with no gene match: 6. Germline assignment: CDR1 SEHNR and CDR2 FQNEAQ (reference sequence). CDR3 region: CASSPDRGPWQYF. CDR3 nucleotides: TGTGCCAGCAGCCCGGACAGGGGGCCCTGGCAGTACTTC.

This clone was seen only a few times. CDR3 bases: TGTGCCAGCAGCGGAGGGACTAGCGGAGCGGGGGATACGCAGTATTTT. This sequence encodes CASSGGTSGAGDTQYF. V usage is TRBV9 and J usage is TRBJ2-3; TRBD2 matches at 11 bases. With 3 bases clipped from V and 6 bases from J, the junction kept 9 bases outside the gene matches. Germline values: CDR1 SGDLS, CDR2 YYNGEE. The length of the CDR3 is 16 residues.

The chain recombines TRBV10-3 with TRBJ2-1; D is unresolved. V lost 3 bases and J 8 bases, leaving 5 bases between the germline ends. The CDR3 sequence is 11 residues long. Germline lookup yields CDR1 ENHRY and CDR2 SYGVKD. This CDR3 is CAISEVDEQFF. In nucleotides, the CDR3 is TGTGCCATCAGTGAAGTCGATGAGCAGTTCTTC.

J is TRBJ1-6 and V is TRBV27; D remains ambiguous. Trimming shortened V by 3 bases and J by 3 bases, and 6 bases separated the two germline ends. The CDR3 consists of 14 residues. Germline CDR1 MNHEY, CDR2 SMNVEV (reference sequence). The CDR3 loop is CASSFDGYNSPLHF. The CDR3 nucleotides are TGTGCCAGCAGTTTCGACGGCTATAATTCACCCCTCCACTTT.

The chain couples TRBV4-3 to TRBJ2-5; D gene unclear. The V gene's germline CDR1 is LGHNA and CDR2 YSLEER. The ends were cut back, 3 bases at V and 5 bases at J, with 13 bases in the middle. This CDR3 spans 14 amino acids. The CDR3, as DNA: TGCGCCAGCAGCCAGGAAGGGCCGCGGGAGACCCAGTACTTC. As protein: CASSQEGPRETQYF.

The CDR3 loop reads CAWSHRGNTEAFF. CDR3 in DNA: TGTGCCTGGAGCCACAGGGGAAACACTGAAGCTTTCTTT. The V call is TRBV30, the J call TRBJ1-1; 7 bases agree with TRBD1. V trimming: 3 bases; J trimming: 2 bases; junction bases outside the gene matches: 3. This CDR3 contains 13 residues. Germline V gene lookup returns CDR1 GTSNPN and CDR2 SVGIG (reference sequence).

The chain couples TRBV5-6 to TRBJ2-7, with TRBD1 identical over 9 bases. Trimming at V came to 0 bases and at J to 3 bases, leaving 4 bases not matched to a gene. Looked up from germline, CDR1 is SGHDT and CDR2 is YYEEEE. The CDR3 totals 15 residues. DNA for the CDR3: TGTGCCAGCAGCTTGGAGGGGACAGGGTACTACGAGCAGTACTTC. Its translation: CASSLEGTGYYEQYF.

The V and J genes are TRBV5-1 and TRBJ1-5; no reliable D call. Germline CDR1 and CDR2: SGHRS and YFSETQ. V was shortened by 0 bases and J by 0 bases, with 10 bases between the two germline ends. The CDR3 totals 16 residues. DNA of the CDR3: TGCGCCAGCAGCTTGGACGGAGGAGGTAGCAATCAGCCCCAGCATTTT. Translated: CASSLDGGGSNQPQHF.

The CDR3 DNA reads TGTGCCAGCTCACCACTGGTGCGGGACCCCAATAATTCACCCCTCCACTTT. Protein: CASSPLVRDPNNSPLHF. This rearrangement joins TRBV18 to TRBJ1-6; D possibly corresponds to TRBD1 (5 bases). The CDR3 loop spans 17 amino acids. Germline CDR1 and CDR2: KGHSH and LQKENI. V was pared by 1 base and J by 5 bases, with 15 bases between.

This chain connects TRBV28 to TRBJ1-2; D is unresolved. CDR3 length: 13 amino acids. Trimming took 2 bases from V and 4 from J, leaving 8 bases between them. Germline assignment: CDR1 MDHEN and CDR2 SYDVKM. The DNA for the CDR3 is TGTGCCAGCAGTTTAGAACAGCCCTATGGCTACACCTTC. Its translation: CASSLEQPYGYTF.

Worth noting for this clone: Other DNA sequences in this sample translate to the same CDR3. The genes are TRBV11-2 and TRBJ1-2; tentatively, D is TRBD1 (6 bases). Trimming took off 5 bases at V and 2 bases at J, with 9 bases between the two ends. This CDR3 is 13 amino acids long. Germline CDR1 SGHAT, CDR2 FQNNGV. In nucleotides, the CDR3 is TGTGCCAGCAGCCGCGACAGGAACTATGGCTACACCTTC. Residues: CASSRDRNYGYTF.

This chain joins TRBV7-2 and TRBJ1-2, with D unresolved. The CDR3 runs to 12 residues. CDR1 is SGHTA and CDR2 is FQGNSA in the germline V gene. Trimming removed 7 bases from V and 4 bases from J, with 10 bases in between. Here the CDR3 reads CASTDIFYGYTF. The CDR3 DNA reads as TGTGCCAGCACCGACATATTCTATGGCTACACCTTC.

This clone was observed a single time. The J gene is TRBJ2-7, the V gene TRBV30; D ambiguous. Germline values: CDR1 GTSNPN, CDR2 SVGIG (reference sequence). Trimming pared 0 bases from V and 6 bases from J, leaving 9 bases between. There are 12 residues in the CDR3. The DNA for the CDR3 is TGTGCCTGGAGTGTACAGACCTCCGAGCAGTACTTC. Translated: CAWSVQTSEQYF.